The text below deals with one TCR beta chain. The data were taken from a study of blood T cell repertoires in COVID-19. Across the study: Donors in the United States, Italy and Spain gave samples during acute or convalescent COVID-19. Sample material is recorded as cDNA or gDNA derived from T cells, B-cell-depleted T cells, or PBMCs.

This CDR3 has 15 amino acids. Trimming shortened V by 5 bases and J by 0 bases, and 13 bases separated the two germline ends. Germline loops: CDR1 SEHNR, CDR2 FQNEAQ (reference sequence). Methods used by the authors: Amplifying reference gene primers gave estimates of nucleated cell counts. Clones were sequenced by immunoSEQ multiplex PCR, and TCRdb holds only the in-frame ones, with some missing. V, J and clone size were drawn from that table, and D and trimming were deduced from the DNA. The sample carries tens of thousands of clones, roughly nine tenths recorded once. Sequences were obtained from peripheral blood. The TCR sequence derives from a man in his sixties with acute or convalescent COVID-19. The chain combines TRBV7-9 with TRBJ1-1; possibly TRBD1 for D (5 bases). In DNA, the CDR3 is TGTGCCAGCAGCCCCCCTGGGGGGATGAACACTGAAGCTTTCTTT. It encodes CASSPPGGMNTEAFF.